Many counts were recorded for the clone carrying this T cell receptor (beta chain). The V segment lost 8 bases and the J segment 1 base; nucleotides outside the gene matches: 15. Germline CDR1 reads GTSNPN; CDR2 reads SVGIG (reference sequence). The CDR3 is 18 amino acids. The data are from a study of early T cells in non-severe SARS-CoV-2 infection. TCRdb used MiXCR to reprocess the 5' RACE reads, holding one entry per CDR3 protein. The sample carries about 48,000 distinct CDR3 sequences, over 5% recorded once. The V call is TRBV30, the J call TRBJ2-2; 11 nucleotides line up with TRBD2. The specimen was whole blood, collected at baseline. The sequence was collected from an adult who was a healthcare worker with PCR-confirmed SARS-CoV-2 infection or an uninfected control (not recorded which). For the CDR3, the DNA is TGTGCCAGATCCGGGACTAGCGGAGCCCCGATGAACACCGGGGAGCTGTTTTTT. Translation gives CARSGTSGAPMNTGELFF.